This TCR beta chain was recovered during a study of blood T cell repertoires in COVID-19. The V end was cut by 0 bases, the J end by 3 bases, with 10 bases between. The CDR3 contains 14 residues. The germline gives CDR1 SGDLS, CDR2 YYNGEE. This clone occurred a few times. Additional DNA sequences in this sample encode the identical CDR3. Authors' processing steps: Amplification from reference gene primers served as the basis for estimated nucleated cell counts. Produced via immunoSEQ multiplex PCR; TCRdb's table is partial and in-frame only. For V, J and clone size, that table is used; D and trimming come from the DNA. The data show hundreds of thousands of clones, with about 91% seen just once and around 1.5% held by the top ten.

The receptor was isolated from an elderly man with acute or convalescent COVID-19. What was sequenced was peripheral blood. This chain joins TRBV9 and TRBJ2-7; D ambiguous. Here the CDR3 DNA reads TGTGCCAGCAGCGTAGAACTGGGCAACTACGAGCAGTACTTC. As protein: CASSVELGNYEQYF.